Sequencing of this T cell receptor (beta chain) was carried out in a study of siplizumab effects on memory and regulatory T cells. Assaying covered approximately 100,000 TCR templates per sample. The repertoire was sequenced with immunoSEQ multiplex PCR; TCRdb's copy has only in-frame clones and lacks some. The profile shows about 69,000 clones, over 75% of them singletons. Broader study findings: Naive or memory phenotype assignment was not possible for roughly 80-97% of proliferating CD4+ or CD8+ clones. The apparent diversity of naive T cells exceeded that of memory cells, and naive T cells seemed to make a major contribution to the alloresponse.

To note about this clone: What it binds is unknown.

CDR3 size: 13 residues. The germline CDR1 and CDR2 sequences are KGHSH and LQKENI. Trimming left V 4 bases short and J 3 bases short, with 9 bases between. The sample consisted of Tregs sorted from blood. The receptor comes from a human donor in good health. V is TRBV18 and J is TRBJ1-1; weak D call: TRBD1 (5 bases). DNA for the CDR3: TGTGCCAGCTCACACAGGTTCGACACTGAAGCTTTCTTT. It codes for CASSHRFDTEAFF.